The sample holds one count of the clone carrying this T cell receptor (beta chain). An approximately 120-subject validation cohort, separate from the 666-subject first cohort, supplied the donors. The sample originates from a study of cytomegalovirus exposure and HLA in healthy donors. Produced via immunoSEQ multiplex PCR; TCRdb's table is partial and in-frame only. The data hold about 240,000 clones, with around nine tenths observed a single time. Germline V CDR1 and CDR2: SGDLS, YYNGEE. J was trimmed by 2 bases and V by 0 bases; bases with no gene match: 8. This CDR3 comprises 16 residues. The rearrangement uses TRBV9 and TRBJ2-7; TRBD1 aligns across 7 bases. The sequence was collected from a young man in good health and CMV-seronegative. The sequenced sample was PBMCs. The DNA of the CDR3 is TGTGCCAGCAGCGTAGCCTGGGACAGCCAGACCTACGAGCAGTACTTC. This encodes CASSVAWDSQTYEQYF.